This is a list of T cell receptor beta chains from one sample in a study of T cells in Graves' hyperthyroidism and ophthalmopathy. Each CDR3 protein is one row after TCRdb ran MiXCR on the multiplex PCR reads. The sample includes 500,000 to 650,000 distinct CDR3 sequences, 35% to 50% of them seen just once. Sequencing was carried out using peripheral blood or thyroid tissue (not recorded which). Receptor source: an adult woman with Graves' disease, either hyperthyroidism or ophthalmopathy (not recorded which). The CDR3 runs from the conserved cysteine through the conserved F or W. A D gene is named only where the DNA matches it firmly. A row's size may be missing; if present it is once, few, many or a size class.

d_gene	v_gene	abundance	j_gene	CDR3aa	CDR3nt
TRBD1	TRBV10-3	NA	TRBJ2-7	CAIRGGQGYEQHF	TGTGCCATCAGGGGAGGACAGGGCTACGAGCAGCACTTC
NA	TRBV29-1	few	TRBJ1-4	CSAVWGYEKLFF	TGCAGCGCCGTTTGGGGTTATGAAAAACTGTTTTTT
NA	TRBV25-1	few	TRBJ1-2	CASSEQDGYPNYGYTF	TGTGCCAGCAGTGAACAGGACGGCTACCCTAACTATGGCTACACCTTC
TRBD1	TRBV7-9	NA	TRBJ1-6	CAWTNPRDRGFNSPLHF	TGTGCCTGGACCAACCCCCGGGACAGGGGATTTAATTCACCCCTCCACTTT
NA	TRBV14	once	TRBJ2-5	CASSQVGGTKETQYF	TGTGCCAGCAGCCAAGTGGGAGGGACAAAAGAGACCCAGTACTTC
NA	TRBV10-2	NA	TRBJ2-3	CASSDGGVAAQYF	TGCGCCAGCAGTGACGGGGGAGTGGCGGCGCAGTATTTT
NA	TRBV7-2	NA	TRBJ1-5	CASSARGGSNQPQHF	TGTGCCAGCAGCGCCCGGGGGGGTAGCAATCAGCCCCAGCATTTT
TRBD1	TRBV7-9	few	TRBJ2-7	CASSLGGQGSLSIYEQYF	TGTGCCAGCAGTTTAGGGGGACAGGGGTCCCTATCCATCTACGAGCAGTACTTC
NA	TRBV28	few	TRBJ1-1	CASSLFKEAFF	TGTGCCAGCAGTTTATTTAAGGAAGCTTTCTTT
NA	TRBV7-8	NA	TRBJ2-6	CASSGSRAVHSGANVLTF	TGTGCCAGCAGCGGGAGCCGAGCAGTTCACTCTGGGGCCAACGTCCTGACTTTC
NA	TRBV6-1	many	TRBJ1-1	CASSAVINTEAFF	TGTGCCAGCAGTGCAGTTATAAACACTGAAGCTTTCTTT
NA	TRBV20-1	NA	TRBJ1-6	CSARVRREGPLHF	TGCAGTGCTAGAGTTCGTAGGGAAGGTCCCCTCCACTTT
TRBD2	TRBV29-1	few	TRBJ2-1	CSVESRPGLAGGYSYNEQFF	TGCAGCGTGGAGTCCCGCCCGGGACTAGCGGGAGGATACTCCTACAATGAGCAGTTCTTC
NA	TRBV20-1	many	TRBJ2-2	CSAQTGINTGELFF	TGCAGTGCACAGACCGGGATAAACACCGGGGAGCTGTTTTTT
NA	TRBV15	few	TRBJ1-4	CATSRDGTGYNGKLFF	TGTGCCACCAGCAGAGATGGAACAGGCTACAATGGAAAACTGTTCTTT
NA	TRBV7-9	NA	TRBJ1-1	CASSHPDVGAEAFF	TGTGCCAGCAGTCACCCGGATGTGGGCGCTGAAGCTTTCTTT
NA	TRBV10-3	few	TRBJ1-2	CATWDPYGYTF	TGTGCCACTTGGGACCCCTATGGCTACACCTTC
NA	TRBV2	NA	TRBJ1-6	CASRGESYNSPLHF	TGTGCCAGCAGGGGAGAGAGCTATAATTCACCCCTCCACTTT
NA	TRBV7-9	NA	TRBJ2-5	CASSPAGARLKGETQYF	TGTGCCAGCAGCCCCGCGGGGGCCCGACTAAAGGGGGAGACCCAGTACTTC
NA	TRBV4-3	NA	TRBJ1-2	CASSQDVMGAGDGYTF	TGCGCCAGCAGCCAAGATGTTATGGGGGCGGGAGATGGCTACACCTTC
NA	TRBV29-1	NA	TRBJ2-7	CSVEVGGLRYEQYF	TGCAGCGTTGAAGTAGGGGGACTCCGCTACGAGCAGTACTTC
TRBD2	TRBV29-1	many	TRBJ2-5	CSTRLAGGWETQYF	TGCAGCACTCGACTAGCGGGAGGTTGGGAGACCCAGTACTTC
NA	TRBV4-1	few	TRBJ2-2	CASSQDLALHSGGELFF	TGCGCCAGCAGCCAAGATCTAGCCTTACATTCCGGAGGGGAGCTGTTTTTT
NA	TRBV7-9	few	TRBJ1-5	CASSWVDGGGQHF	TGTGCCAGCAGCTGGGTTGATGGGGGAGGCCAGCATTTT
NA	TRBV5-4	NA	TRBJ2-5	CASSSRQQGLETQYF	TGTGCCAGCAGTTCCCGTCAACAGGGATTGGAGACCCAGTACTTC
NA	TRBV29-1	NA	TRBJ1-6	CSVWGEGSPLHF	TGCAGCGTTTGGGGAGAGGGTTCACCCCTCCACTTT
TRBD2	TRBV29-1	many	TRBJ2-7	CSVENERGSGQYF	TGCAGCGTTGAAAACGAGCGGGGGAGCGGGCAGTACTTC
TRBD1	TRBV7-7	NA	TRBJ2-2	CASSTDRAVGELFF	TGTGCCAGCAGCACGGACAGGGCTGTCGGGGAGCTGTTTTTT
NA	TRBV12-3/TRBV12-4	once	TRBJ2-5	CASRPAVYGTQYF	TGTGCCAGCAGGCCGGCGGTTTATGGGACCCAGTACTTC
NA	TRBV7-9	NA	TRBJ2-7	CASTRLGAAREQYF	TGTGCCAGCACCCGCTTGGGGGCTGCCCGCGAGCAGTACTTC
NA	TRBV20-1	NA	TRBJ1-5	CSARGTGGRQPQHF	TGCAGTGCTAGAGGCACGGGGGGCCGTCAGCCCCAGCATTTT
NA	TRBV4-2	few	TRBJ2-5	CASSLASGETQYF	TGTGCCAGCAGCTTGGCTAGTGGAGAGACCCAGTACTTC
TRBD1	TRBV4-3	many	TRBJ1-1	CASSQSGTGETEAFF	TGCGCCAGCAGCCAATCCGGGACAGGGGAGACTGAAGCTTTCTTT
NA	TRBV12-3/TRBV12-4	many	TRBJ1-1	CASSVLSEAFF	TGTGCCAGCAGTGTATTATCTGAAGCTTTCTTT
NA	TRBV10-3	NA	TRBJ1-5	CAISDRGWGQPQHF	TGTGCCATCAGTGACAGGGGATGGGGTCAGCCCCAGCATTTT
NA	TRBV9	few	TRBJ1-1	CASSVVQYSEAFF	TGTGCCAGCAGCGTAGTACAGTACTCTGAAGCTTTCTTT
NA	TRBV19	NA	TRBJ1-2	CASSFDRPNYGYTF	TGTGCCAGTAGTTTTGACAGGCCCAACTATGGCTACACCTTC
NA	TRBV15	many	TRBJ2-6	CATSRGEDSGANVLTF	TGTGCCACCAGCAGAGGGGAGGACTCTGGGGCCAACGTCCTGACTTTC
TRBD2	TRBV20-1	NA	TRBJ2-5	CSASGQGLAGGLKTQYF	TGCAGTGCTAGCGGACAGGGACTAGCGGGAGGGCTGAAGACCCAGTACTTC
TRBD1	TRBV2	few	TRBJ1-1	CAAGGTEAFF	TGTGCTGCAGGGGGAACGGAAGCTTTCTTT
NA	TRBV7-9	NA	TRBJ2-6	CASSTGRSGANVLTF	TGTGCCAGCAGCACTGGGAGGTCGGGGGCCAACGTCCTGACTTTC
TRBD2	TRBV20-1	NA	TRBJ2-2	CSARRLAGDGTGELFF	TGCAGTGCTCGGAGGCTAGCGGGAGATGGTACCGGGGAGCTGTTTTTT
TRBD1	TRBV29-1	NA	TRBJ2-5	CSVDRQGEETRYF	TGCAGCGTGGACAGGCAGGGGGAAGAGACCCGGTACTTC
NA	TRBV14	NA	TRBJ2-6	CASSYRPNRANVLTF	TGTGCCAGCAGTTACCGACCCAATCGGGCCAACGTCCTGACTTTC
TRBD1	TRBV10-3	NA	TRBJ2-5	CAIRTGGRETQYF	TGTGCCATCAGAACAGGGGGGAGAGAGACCCAGTACTTC
NA	TRBV9	NA	TRBJ2-2	CASSPRTVPPGELFF	TGTGCCAGCAGCCCCCGGACAGTCCCCCCCGGGGAGCTGTTTTTT
NA	TRBV7-9	NA	TRBJ2-7	CASSLLQGEYEQYF	TGTGCCAGCAGCTTGTTACAAGGCGAATACGAGCAGTACTTC
TRBD1	TRBV7-2	NA	TRBJ2-5	CATKLTGLQETQYF	TGTGCCACAAAGCTGACAGGGCTACAAGAGACCCAGTACTTC
TRBD1	TRBV24-1	NA	TRBJ2-7	CATSAWGQGTYEQYF	TGTGCCACCAGTGCCTGGGGACAGGGGACCTACGAGCAGTACTTC
NA	TRBV3-1	NA	TRBJ1-1	CASSGGQLNTEAFF	TGTGCCAGCAGCGGGGGACAACTGAACACTGAAGCTTTCTTT
TRBD1	TRBV10-3	few	TRBJ1-4	CATGQGDEKLFF	TGTGCCACTGGACAGGGGGATGAAAAACTGTTTTTT
NA	TRBV7-9	many	TRBJ2-7	CASSVGQRLNEQYF	TGTGCCAGCAGCGTCGGACAGCGATTAAACGAGCAGTACTTC
NA	TRBV9	many	TRBJ2-2	CASSVGKLGGANTGELFF	TGTGCCAGCAGCGTAGGAAAGTTGGGGGGCGCGAACACCGGGGAGCTGTTTTTT
NA	TRBV4-1	many	TRBJ1-2	CASSQGQATNYGYTF	TGCGCCAGCAGCCAAGGACAGGCCACTAACTATGGCTACACCTTC
NA	TRBV15	NA	TRBJ2-5	CATSSSQWGKGRLGETQYF	TGTGCCACCAGCAGCTCCCAATGGGGGAAGGGGAGATTAGGAGAGACCCAGTACTTC
NA	TRBV5-1	many	TRBJ1-1	CASSLARQDTEAFF	TGCGCCAGCAGCTTGGCTCGACAAGACACTGAAGCTTTCTTT
TRBD1	TRBV29-1	NA	TRBJ1-1	CSVDRTGIEAFF	TGCAGCGTTGATAGGACAGGGATCGAAGCTTTCTTT
TRBD1	TRBV7-9	many	TRBJ1-1	CASSRGTVAEAFF	TGTGCCAGCAGCCGAGGGACAGTCGCTGAAGCTTTCTTT
NA	TRBV29-1	NA	TRBJ1-1	CSYTGLQNTEAFF	TGCAGCTATACGGGACTTCAGAACACTGAAGCTTTCTTT
NA	TRBV6-4	NA	TRBJ2-7	CASSDVEQYF	TGTGCCAGCAGTGACGTCGAGCAGTACTTC